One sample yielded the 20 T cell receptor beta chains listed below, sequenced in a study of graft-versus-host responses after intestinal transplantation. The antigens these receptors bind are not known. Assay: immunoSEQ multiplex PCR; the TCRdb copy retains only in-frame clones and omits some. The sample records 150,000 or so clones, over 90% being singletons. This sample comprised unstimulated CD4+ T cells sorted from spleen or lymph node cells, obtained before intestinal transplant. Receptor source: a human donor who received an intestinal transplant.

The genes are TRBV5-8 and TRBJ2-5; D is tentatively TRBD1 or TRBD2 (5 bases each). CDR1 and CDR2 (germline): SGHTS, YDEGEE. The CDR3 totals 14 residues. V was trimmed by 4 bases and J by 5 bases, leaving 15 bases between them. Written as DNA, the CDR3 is TGTGCCAGCAGCCTGCCGGGACCTGGGGAGACCCAGTACTTC. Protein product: CASSLPGPGETQYF. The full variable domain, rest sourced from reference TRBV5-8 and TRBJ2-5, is EAGVTQSPTHLIKTRGQQATLRCSPISGHTSVYWYQQALGLGLQFLLWYDEGEERNRGNFPPRFSGRQFPNYSSELNVNALELEDSALYLCASSLPGPGETQYFGPGTRLLVL.

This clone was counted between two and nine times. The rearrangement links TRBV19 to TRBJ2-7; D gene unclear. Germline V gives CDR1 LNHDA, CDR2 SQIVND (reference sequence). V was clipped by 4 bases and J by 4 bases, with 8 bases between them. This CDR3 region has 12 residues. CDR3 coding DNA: TGTGCCAGTAGTACCACCTCGTACGAGCAGTACTTC. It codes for CASSTTSYEQYF.

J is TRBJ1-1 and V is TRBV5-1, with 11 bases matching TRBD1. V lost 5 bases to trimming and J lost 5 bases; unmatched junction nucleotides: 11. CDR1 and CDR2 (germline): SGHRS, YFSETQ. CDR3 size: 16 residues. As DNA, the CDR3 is TGCGCCAGCAGTTACAGGACAGGGGGCTCGGAGACTGAAGCTTTCTTT. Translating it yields CASSYRTGGSETEAFF.

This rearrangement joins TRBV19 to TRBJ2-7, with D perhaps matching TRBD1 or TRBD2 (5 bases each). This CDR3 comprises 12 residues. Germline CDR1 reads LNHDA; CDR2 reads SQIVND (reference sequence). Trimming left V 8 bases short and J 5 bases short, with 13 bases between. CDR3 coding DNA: TGTGCCAGTTCCGGGACCAACAACGAGCAGTACTTC. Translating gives CASSGTNNEQYF.

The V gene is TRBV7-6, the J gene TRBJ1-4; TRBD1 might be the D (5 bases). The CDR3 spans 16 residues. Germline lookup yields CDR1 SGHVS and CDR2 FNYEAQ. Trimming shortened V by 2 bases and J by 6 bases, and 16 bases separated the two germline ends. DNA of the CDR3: TGTGCCAGCAGCTTAACCCTCAGGGACCGTTATGAAAAACTGTTTTTT. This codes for CASSLTLRDRYEKLFF.

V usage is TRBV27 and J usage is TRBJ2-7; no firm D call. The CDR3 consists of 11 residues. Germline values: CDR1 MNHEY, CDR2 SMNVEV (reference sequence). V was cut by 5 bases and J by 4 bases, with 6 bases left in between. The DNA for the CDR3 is TGTGCCAGCAGTAGTGGGTACGAGCAGTACTTC. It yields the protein CASSSGYEQYF.

The DNA for the CDR3 is TGTGCCAGTAGTGAGCAGGGAGAAGCATGGTATGGCTACACCTTC. Translation: CASSEQGEAWYGYTF. This chain connects TRBV19 to TRBJ1-2; tentative D call: TRBD1 (5 bases). Looked up from germline, CDR1 is LNHDA and CDR2 is SQIVND (reference sequence). The V end was cut by 5 bases, the J end by 5 bases, with 18 bases between. CDR3 length equals 15 residues.

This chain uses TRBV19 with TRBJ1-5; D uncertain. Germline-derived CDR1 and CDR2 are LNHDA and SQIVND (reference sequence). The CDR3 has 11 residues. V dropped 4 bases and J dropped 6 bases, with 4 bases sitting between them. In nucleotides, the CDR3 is TGTGCCAGTAGTAGTGGTCAGCCCCAGCATTTT. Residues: CASSSGQPQHF. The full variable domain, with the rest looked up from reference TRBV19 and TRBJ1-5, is DGGITQSPKYLFRKEGQNVTLSCEQNLNHDAMYWYRQDPGQGLRLIYYSQIVNDFQKGDIAEGYSVSREKKESFPLTVTSAQKNPTAFYLCASSSGQPQHFGDGTRLSIL.

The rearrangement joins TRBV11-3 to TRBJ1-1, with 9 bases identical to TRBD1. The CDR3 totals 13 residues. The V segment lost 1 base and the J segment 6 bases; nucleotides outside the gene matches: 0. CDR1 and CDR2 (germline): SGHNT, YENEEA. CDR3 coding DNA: TGTGCCAGCAGCTTAGGACAGGGGGCTGAAGCTTTCTTT. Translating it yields CASSLGQGAEAFF.

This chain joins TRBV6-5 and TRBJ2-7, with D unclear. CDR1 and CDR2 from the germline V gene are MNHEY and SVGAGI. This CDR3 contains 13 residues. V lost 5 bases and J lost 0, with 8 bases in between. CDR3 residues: CASSEESSYEQYF. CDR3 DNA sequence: TGTGCCAGCAGTGAAGAGAGCTCCTACGAGCAGTACTTC.

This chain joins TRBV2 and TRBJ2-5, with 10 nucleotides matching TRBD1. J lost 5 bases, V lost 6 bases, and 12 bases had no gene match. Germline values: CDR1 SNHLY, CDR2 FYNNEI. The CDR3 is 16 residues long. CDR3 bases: TGTGCCAGCAGCCAGGCCGGGACAGGGGCTTGGGAGACCCAGTACTTC. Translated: CASSQAGTGAWETQYF.

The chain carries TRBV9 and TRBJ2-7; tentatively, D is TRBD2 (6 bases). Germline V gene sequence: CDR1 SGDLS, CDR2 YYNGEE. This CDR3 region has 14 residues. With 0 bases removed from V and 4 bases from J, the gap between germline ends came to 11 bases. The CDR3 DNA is TGTGCCAGCAGCGTAGACGGGAGTACGTACGAGCAGTACTTC. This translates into CASSVDGSTYEQYF. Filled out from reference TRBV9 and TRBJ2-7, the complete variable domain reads DSGVTQTPKHLITATGQRVTLRCSPRSGDLSVYWYQQSLDQGLQFLIQYYNGEERAKGNILERFSAQQFPDLHSELNLSSLELGDSALYFCASSVDGSTYEQYFGPGTRLTVT.

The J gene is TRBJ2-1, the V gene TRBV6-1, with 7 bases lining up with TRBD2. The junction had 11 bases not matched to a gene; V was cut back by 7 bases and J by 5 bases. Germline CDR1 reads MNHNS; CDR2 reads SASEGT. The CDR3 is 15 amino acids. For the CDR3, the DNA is TGTGCCAGCACCCCTGTAGCGGGTGTAAACAATGAGCAGTTCTTC. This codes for CASTPVAGVNNEQFF.

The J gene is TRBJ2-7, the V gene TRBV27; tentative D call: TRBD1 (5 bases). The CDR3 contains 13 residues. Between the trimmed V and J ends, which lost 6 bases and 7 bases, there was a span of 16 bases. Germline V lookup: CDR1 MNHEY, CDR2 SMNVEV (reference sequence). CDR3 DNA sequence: TGTGCCAGCAGATCCCGACCCGACAGAGAGCAGTACTTC. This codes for CASRSRPDREQYF.

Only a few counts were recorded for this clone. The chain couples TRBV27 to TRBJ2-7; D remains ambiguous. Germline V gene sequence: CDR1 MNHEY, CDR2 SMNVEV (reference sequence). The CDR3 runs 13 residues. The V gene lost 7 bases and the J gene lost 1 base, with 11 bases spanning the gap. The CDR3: CASKDQESYEQYF. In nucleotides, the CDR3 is TGTGCCAGCAAAGATCAGGAATCCTACGAGCAGTACTTC.

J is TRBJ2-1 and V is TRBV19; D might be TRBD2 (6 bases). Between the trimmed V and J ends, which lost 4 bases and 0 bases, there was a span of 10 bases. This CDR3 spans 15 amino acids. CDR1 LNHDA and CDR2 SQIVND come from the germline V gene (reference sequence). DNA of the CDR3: TGTGCCAGTAGTACCCTAGCGACCTCCTACAATGAGCAGTTCTTC. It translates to CASSTLATSYNEQFF.

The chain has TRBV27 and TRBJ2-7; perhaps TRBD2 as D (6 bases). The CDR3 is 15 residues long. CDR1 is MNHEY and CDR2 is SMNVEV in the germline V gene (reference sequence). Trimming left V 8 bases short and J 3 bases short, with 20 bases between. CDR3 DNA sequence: TGTGCCAGCCTTTCCGTCGGGGGTCCGATCTACGAGCAGTACTTC. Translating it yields CASLSVGGPIYEQYF.

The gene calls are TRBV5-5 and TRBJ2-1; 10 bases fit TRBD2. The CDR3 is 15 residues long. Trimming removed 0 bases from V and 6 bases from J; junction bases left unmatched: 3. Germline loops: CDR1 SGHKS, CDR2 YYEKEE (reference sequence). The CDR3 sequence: CASSLVAGGGNEQFF. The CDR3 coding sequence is TGTGCCAGCAGCTTGGTAGCGGGAGGTGGCAATGAGCAGTTCTTC.

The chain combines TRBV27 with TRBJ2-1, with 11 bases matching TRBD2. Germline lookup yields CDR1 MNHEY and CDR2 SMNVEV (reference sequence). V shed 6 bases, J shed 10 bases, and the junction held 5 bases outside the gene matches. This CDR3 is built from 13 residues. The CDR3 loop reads CASRTSGIHEQFF. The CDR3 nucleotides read TGTGCCAGCAGGACTAGCGGGATACACGAGCAGTTCTTC.

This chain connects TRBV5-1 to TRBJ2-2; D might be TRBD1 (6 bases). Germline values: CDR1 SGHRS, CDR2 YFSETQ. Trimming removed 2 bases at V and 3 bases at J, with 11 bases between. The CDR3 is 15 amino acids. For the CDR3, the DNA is TGCGCCAGCAGCTTAGACCCAGGGGACACCGGGGAGCTGTTTTTT. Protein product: CASSLDPGDTGELFF.